The present entry profiles one TCR beta chain with its context. This sample was taken from a study of blood T cell repertoires in COVID-19. Study details: The samples span acute and convalescent COVID-19 from the United States, Italy and Spain.

Clones were sequenced by immunoSEQ multiplex PCR, and TCRdb holds only the in-frame ones, with some missing. The data hold more than 300,000 clones, with about nine tenths observed a single time. Patients in Seattle were enrolled during active infection, then followed longitudinally. From germline, CDR1 is MNHNY and CDR2 SVGAGI (reference sequence). This CDR3 spans 12 amino acids. V shed 7 bases, J shed 8 bases, and the junction held 7 bases outside the gene matches. The origin of this receptor is a woman in her 70s with COVID-19, enrolled during active disease. Source material: peripheral blood. This chain links TRBV6-6 with TRBJ1-2, with 7 nucleotides matching TRBD1. The CDR3 nucleotides are TGTGCCAGCACCAGACAGGGTCACGGCTACACCTTC. Protein: CASTRQGHGYTF.